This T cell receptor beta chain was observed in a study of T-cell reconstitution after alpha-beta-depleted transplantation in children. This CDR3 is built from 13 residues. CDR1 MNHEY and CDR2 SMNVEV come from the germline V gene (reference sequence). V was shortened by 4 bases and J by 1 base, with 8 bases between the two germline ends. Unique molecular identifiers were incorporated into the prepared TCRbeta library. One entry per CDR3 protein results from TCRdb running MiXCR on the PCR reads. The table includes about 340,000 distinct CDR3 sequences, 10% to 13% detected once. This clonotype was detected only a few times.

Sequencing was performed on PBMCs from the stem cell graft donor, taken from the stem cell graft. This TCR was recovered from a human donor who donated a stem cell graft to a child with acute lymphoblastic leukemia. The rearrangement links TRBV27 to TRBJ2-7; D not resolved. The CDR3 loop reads CASSWAASYEQYF. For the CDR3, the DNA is TGTGCCAGCAGTTGGGCTGCGTCCTACGAGCAGTACTTC.